One and the same sample provided the 25 T cell receptor beta chains below, sequenced in a study of neurological immune-mediated disorders. From the 5' RACE reads, TCRdb called clonotypes with MiXCR, one entry per CDR3 protein. Of some 60,000 distinct CDR3 sequences listed, 3.5% to 4.5% are singletons. The sequencing input was PBMCs. The source of these receptors is a woman in her 50s with multiple sclerosis.

For this clonotype: The CDR3 does not end in the conserved phenylalanine or tryptophan, so this is likely a read error. CDR3: CASSLSGGHEQYC. CDR3 coding DNA: TGTGCCAGCAGTTTGTCAGGGGGCCACGAGCAGTACTGC. V usage is TRBV12-3 or TRBV12-4 and J usage is TRBJ2-7; TRBD1 matches 8 bases. There are 13 residues in the CDR3. J gave up 5 bases and V 3 bases, and 3 bases lay outside the gene matches.

The chain combines TRBV20-1 with TRBJ1-1; D gene unclear. Trimming shortened V by 1 base and J by 2 bases, and 11 bases separated the two germline ends. This CDR3 is 14 amino acids long. Germline loops: CDR1 DFQATT, CDR2 SNEGSKA (reference sequence). DNA for the CDR3: TGCAGTGCTAGAGTTTGGACTTCTAACACTGAAGCTTTCTTT. Amino acid sequence: CSARVWTSNTEAFF.

Sample share makes this clonotype medium-sized (0.01 to 0.1%). The chain has TRBV20-1 and TRBJ2-5; 9 nucleotides align to TRBD2. Germline assignment: CDR1 DFQATT and CDR2 SNEGSKA (reference sequence). Losses at the gene ends were 7 bases for V and 3 bases for J; bases not matched to a gene: 9. This CDR3 is built from 14 residues. The CDR3 DNA sequence: TGCAGTGTCCGTCGCGGGAGGGCCGAAGAGACCCAGTACTTC. It specifies CSVRRGRAEETQYF.

This clonotype was seen at least ten times. The chain recombines TRBV20-1 with TRBJ2-1; TRBD2 matches 9 bases. Germline CDR1 DFQATT, CDR2 SNEGSKA (reference sequence). The CDR3 is 13 residues long. The CDR3 coding sequence is TGCAGCGGATTAGCGGGAGCATACAATGAGCAGTTCTTC. It encodes CSGLAGAYNEQFF.

This clonotype was picked up a small number of times. The V call is TRBV5-6, the J call TRBJ2-1, with 9 bases aligning to TRBD2. Germline V CDR1 and CDR2: SGHDT, YYEEEE. Unmatched junction bases numbered 12, after V lost 4 bases and J lost 10 bases. The CDR3 is 15 residues long. CDR3 loop: CASSLPGIAGEEQFF. The DNA for the CDR3 is TGTGCCAGCAGCCTACCGGGAATAGCGGGAGAGGAGCAGTTCTTC.

This clonotype was recorded at least ten times. The chain is built from TRBV20-1 and TRBJ2-7, with D perhaps being TRBD1 or TRBD2 (6 bases each). The CDR3 extends over 13 amino acids. Per the germline V gene, CDR1 is DFQATT and CDR2 is SNEGSKA (reference sequence). V shed 1 base and J shed 6 bases, with 13 bases lying between them. The CDR3 sequence is CSARVGGLGEQYF. CDR3 nucleotides: TGCAGTGCTAGAGTCGGGGGCCTGGGCGAGCAGTACTTC.

This clonotype showed up many times. The chain employs TRBV4-2 and TRBJ2-7; D is perhaps TRBD2 (6 bases). CDR1 is LGHNA and CDR2 is YNFKEQ in the germline V gene. Trimming removed 0 bases at V and 2 bases at J, with 14 bases between. The CDR3 is 16 residues long. The CDR3 reads CASSQDGTGEPYEQYF. The CDR3 DNA reads TGTGCCAGCAGCCAAGACGGTACGGGAGAACCCTACGAGCAGTACTTC.

Many counts were recorded for this clonotype. This chain uses TRBV11-2 with TRBJ2-3; the D call may be TRBD1 or TRBD2 (6 bases each). CDR3 length: 17 residues. Trimming stripped 4 bases from V and 5 bases from J, with 22 bases between. Germline V lookup: CDR1 SGHAT, CDR2 FQNNGV. CDR3 sequence: CASSSRLGTGGGDTQYF. The CDR3 DNA reads TGTGCCAGCAGCTCTCGCTTGGGGACCGGAGGGGGAGATACGCAGTATTTT. Drawing the rest from reference TRBV11-2 and TRBJ2-3, the complete variable domain is EAGVAQSPRYKIIEKRQSVAFWCNPISGHATLYWYQQILGQGPKLLIQFQNNGVVDDSQLPKDRFSAERLKGVDSTLKIQPAKLEDSAVYLCASSSRLGTGGGDTQYFGPGTRLTVL.

The table lists this clonotype with many counts. The rearrangement links TRBV4-2 to TRBJ2-1; D perhaps matches TRBD1 (5 bases). The germline V and J ends were trimmed by 8 bases and 0 bases, with 11 bases remaining between them. Per the germline V gene, CDR1 is LGHNA and CDR2 is YNFKEQ. The length of the CDR3 is 14 residues. The CDR3, as DNA: TGTGCCAGCGGACAATTGGACTCCTACAATGAGCAGTTCTTC. Its translation is CASGQLDSYNEQFF.

This clonotype was seen more than once but under ten times. The rearrangement uses TRBV10-3 and TRBJ2-5, with D perhaps matching TRBD1 (5 bases). This CDR3 region has 14 residues. The ends were cut back, 3 bases at V and 6 bases at J, with 14 bases in the middle. CDR1 is ENHRY and CDR2 is SYGVKD in the germline V gene. For the CDR3, the DNA is TGTGCCATCAGTGAAAACCCCAGGGATCAGACCCAGTACTTC. It yields the protein CAISENPRDQTQYF.

This clonotype was found many times. V gene TRBV20-1 combines with J gene TRBJ2-1; 7 bases agree with TRBD2. Trimming removed 6 bases from V and 9 bases from J; junction bases left unmatched: 14. The CDR3 is 14 residues long. Germline CDR1 DFQATT, CDR2 SNEGSKA (reference sequence). The CDR3 DNA reads as TGCAGTGCGAGATACGGGACTAATTTTGGTGAGCAGTTCTTC. Its translation is CSARYGTNFGEQFF.

This clonotype was found many times. The chain recombines TRBV5-1 with TRBJ1-1; tentatively, D is TRBD1 (5 bases). Trimming pared 4 bases from V and 1 base from J, leaving 14 bases between. This CDR3 is 15 amino acids long. Germline values: CDR1 SGHRS, CDR2 YFSETQ. The CDR3 loop is CASSAGGRANTEAFF. For the CDR3, the DNA is TGCGCCAGCAGCGCTGGGGGACGGGCGAACACTGAAGCTTTCTTT.

This clonotype has at least ten counts. The chain employs TRBV20-1 and TRBJ2-5; TRBD1 aligns across 7 bases. The CDR3 loop spans 13 amino acids. From germline, CDR1 is DFQATT and CDR2 SNEGSKA (reference sequence). Unmatched junction bases numbered 5, after V lost 5 bases and J lost 2 bases. CDR3 protein: CSALGQEQETQYF. The DNA of the CDR3 is TGCAGTGCTTTAGGACAGGAACAAGAGACCCAGTACTTC.

This clonotype was recorded many times. This chain links TRBV6-2 or TRBV6-3 with TRBJ1-5; 7 bases are a match to TRBD1. V shed 7 bases, J shed 6 bases, and the junction held 12 bases outside the gene matches. Germline assignment: CDR1 MNHEY and CDR2 SVGEGT. The CDR3 runs to 15 residues. The CDR3 loop reads CASKSGGAGAQPQHF. Here the CDR3 DNA reads TGTGCCAGCAAATCAGGGGGGGCCGGTGCTCAGCCCCAGCATTTT.

This clonotype has at least ten counts. This sequence joins TRBV3-1 and TRBJ2-7; D not certain. There are 12 residues in the CDR3. Germline CDR1 reads LGHDT; CDR2 reads YNNKEL (reference sequence). V was pared by 6 bases and J by 3 bases, with 9 bases between. DNA of the CDR3: TGTGCCAGCAGTCTTACATACTACGAGCAGTACTTC. This codes for CASSLTYYEQYF.

Ten or more counts support this clonotype. The chain couples TRBV3-1 to TRBJ1-5; a weak D match, TRBD1 (6 bases). Germline V gene lookup returns CDR1 LGHDT and CDR2 YNNKEL (reference sequence). V shed 3 bases and J shed 4 bases, with 10 bases lying between them. This CDR3 is built from 14 residues. The CDR3 coding sequence is TGTGCCAGCAGCCACACGACAGGAAATCAGCCCCAGCATTTT. Its translation: CASSHTTGNQPQHF. Full variable domain (rest looked up from reference TRBV3-1 and TRBJ1-5): DTAVSQTPKYLVTQMGNDKSIKCEQNLGHDTMYWYKQDSKKFLKIMFSYNNKELIINETVPNRFSPKSPDKAHLNLHINSLELGDSAVYFCASSHTTGNQPQHFGDGTRLSIL.

Many counts were recorded for this clonotype. The CDR3 DNA sequence: TGTGCCAGCAGCTTGGGGCGGGGGGGACAGCCCCAGCATTTT. Translating gives CASSLGRGGQPQHF. The V gene is TRBV5-6, the J gene TRBJ1-5; D may be TRBD1 (5 bases). The V end was cut by 0 bases, the J end by 7 bases, with 11 bases between. The germline V gene encodes CDR1 SGHDT and CDR2 YYEEEE. The length of the CDR3 is 14 residues.

This clonotype was detected ten times or more. The chain combines TRBV4-1 with TRBJ2-1, with TRBD1 as a possible D gene (6 bases). Germline V gene lookup returns CDR1 MGHRA and CDR2 YSYEKL. Trimming took off 1 base at V and 4 bases at J, with 14 bases between the two ends. The CDR3 contains 16 residues. Written as DNA, the CDR3 is TGCGCCAGCAGCCAAGTTGTGGACAGTCGATACAATGAGCAGTTCTTC. Amino acid sequence: CASSQVVDSRYNEQFF.

This clonotype was detected only a few times. J is TRBJ2-3 and V is TRBV4-1, with TRBD1 matching 11 bases. The CDR3 is 12 residues long. Germline assignment: CDR1 MGHRA and CDR2 YSYEKL. Germline trimming cut 3 bases from V and 11 bases from J; bases unmatched to any gene: 1. The CDR3 sequence is CASSQGQGEQYF. In DNA, the CDR3 is TGCGCCAGCAGCCAGGGACAGGGGGAGCAGTATTTT.

The sample holds many counts of this clonotype. The chain carries TRBV12-3 or TRBV12-4 and TRBJ2-4; D uncertain. V lost 1 base and J 0 bases, leaving 7 bases between the germline ends. The CDR3 sequence is 15 residues long. CDR3 amino acids: CASSLDFLAKNIQYF. The DNA of the CDR3 is TGTGCCAGCAGTTTAGACTTCTTAGCCAAAAACATTCAGTACTTC.

A word on this clonotype: Possible read error: a much larger clone is one base away. The rearrangement joins TRBV29-1 to TRBJ2-7, with D perhaps being TRBD1 or TRBD2 (5 bases each). Trimming shortened V by 6 bases and J by 3 bases, and 9 bases separated the two germline ends. This CDR3 is built from 11 residues. Germline V gene data show CDR1 as SQVTM and CDR2 as ANQGSEA. This CDR3 reads CSVVGDYEQYF. CDR3 sequence (DNA): TGCAGCGTGGTGGGGGACTACGAGCAGTACTTC.

In its sample, this clonotype was seen many times. The rearrangement joins TRBV12-3 or TRBV12-4 to TRBJ2-3; D uncertain. The CDR3 has 12 amino acids. The ends were cut back, 6 bases at V and 5 bases at J, with 9 bases in the middle. The DNA of the CDR3 is TGTGCCAGCAGCCTCGGGTTAGATACGCAGTATTTT. Residues: CASSLGLDTQYF.

In its sample, this clonotype was seen many times. The rearrangement links TRBV7-3 to TRBJ2-3; D possibly corresponds to TRBD2 (6 bases). The V and J ends lost 5 bases and 0 bases respectively, with 18 bases between them. This CDR3 region has 17 residues. Germline V CDR1 and CDR2: SGHTA, FQGTGA. The CDR3 nucleotides read TGTGCCAGCAGCCGACCCCCCGGAGGGGCCAGCACAGATACGCAGTATTTT. The encoded protein is CASSRPPGGASTDTQYF.

This clonotype was counted between two and nine times. A much larger clone lies one base from this, so it may be a read error. The V call is TRBV9, the J call TRBJ2-3; 10 bases match TRBD1. The germline gives CDR1 SGDLS, CDR2 YYNGEE. V lost 3 bases to trimming and J lost 0 bases; unmatched junction nucleotides: 4. The CDR3 runs to 16 residues. CDR3 sequence (DNA): TGTGCCAGCAGCGAGGGACAGGGGCATAGCACAGATACGCAGTATTTT. Translation gives CASSEGQGHSTDTQYF.

This clonotype was detected many times. V is TRBV9 and J is TRBJ2-5; TRBD2 is a possible D gene (5 bases). The CDR3 runs 15 residues. CDR1 is SGDLS and CDR2 is YYNGEE in the germline V gene. With 2 bases removed from V and 0 bases from J, the gap between germline ends came to 11 bases. The CDR3 reads CASSVRGLYQETQYF. The CDR3 bases are TGTGCCAGCAGCGTTCGCGGGCTGTACCAAGAGACCCAGTACTTC.